Below, one T cell receptor beta chain is given with its context. The antigen is undetermined. Surgeons resected thymus tissue during corrective heart surgery. Healthy Finnish infants undergoing corrective surgery for congenital heart defects provided the donor material. Data came from immunoSEQ multiplex PCR; TCRdb stores just in-frame clones and leaves some out. There are about 78,000 clones in the sample; nearly 98% occur only once, and roughly 0.03% lies in the top ten. This specimen belongs to a study of human thymus T cells. Study-wide results and limits: Gene usage (both V and J) appeared biased in thymic and blood repertoires. Thymic repertoires overlap heavily among unrelated individuals, related research has reported.

This clonotype was sampled from a boy younger than two with a congenital heart defect but otherwise immunologically healthy. Source material: thymus tissue.

The CDR3 spells CAWSVKGQLATNEKLFF. The CDR3 region has the DNA TGTGCCTGGAGTGTAAAGGGTCAACTCGCAACTAATGAAAAACTGTTTTTT. This chain joins TRBV30 and TRBJ1-4, with D uncertain. Trimming removed 0 bases at V and 0 bases at J, with 14 bases between. This CDR3 spans 17 amino acids. Germline V gives CDR1 GTSNPN, CDR2 SVGIG (reference sequence).